This T cell receptor beta chain is drawn from a study of blood T cell repertoires in COVID-19. As originally analysed: Cell counts per sample came from amplifying reference gene primers. The data were produced by immunoSEQ multiplex PCR, yet TCRdb's version contains in-frame clones alone and is incomplete. V and J calls and clone size come straight from that table; D and trimming were deduced from the DNA. The sample gives under 200,000 clones, over 70% of which show up once; roughly 2.9% is in the top ten. Germline CDR1 SGDLS, CDR2 YYNGEE. CDR3 length equals 16 residues. V lost 0 bases and J lost 5; bases outside the gene matches: 10.

The chain uses TRBV9 and TRBJ2-5; TRBD2 agrees at 7 bases. This TCR derives from an older woman with acute or convalescent COVID-19. The specimen sequenced was peripheral blood. Written as DNA, the CDR3 is TGTGCCAGCAGCGTAGGCGCTAGCGGTGGGGGGGAGACCCAGTACTTC. This codes for CASSVGASGGGETQYF.